This T cell receptor (beta chain) stems from a study of cytomegalovirus exposure and HLA in healthy donors. Study background: Clustering assigned 70% to 90% of the approximately 430 genotyped donors to the Caucasian-associated ancestry cluster.

Researchers ran the PCR with 60 Vbeta and 13 Jbeta primers. Assay used: immunoSEQ multiplex PCR; TCRdb lists only in-frame clones, some missing. The profile shows 100,000 to 150,000 clones, 83% of them singletons. Germline V gene sequence: CDR1 SEHNR, CDR2 FQNEAQ (reference sequence). With 5 bases removed from V and 9 bases from J, the gap between germline ends came to 14 bases. CDR3 length equals 13 residues. There were likely unrecorded immune exposures, though donors were nominally healthy when sampled. Study conclusions and caveats: A later analysis reported that several of the most significant clusters appeared to be linked to common viral pathogens, among them Epstein-Barr virus.

As for this clone: As yet, its antigen is unknown.

The source is a girl aged 2-10 years in good health and CMV-seronegative. The sequenced sample was PBMCs. The chain employs TRBV7-9 and TRBJ2-1, with D maybe TRBD2 (6 bases). The CDR3 DNA follows: TGTGCCAGCAGCCTCGGCAGGGAGGTTGAGCAGTTCTTC. It codes for CASSLGREVEQFF.